This TCR beta chain was recorded in a study of spatial heterogeneity in lung cancer (dated by TCRdb to between 2017 and 2020). About the investigation overall: More beta-chain than alpha-chain transcripts were consistently detected, likely reflecting higher beta-chain transcript abundance. In tumor regions, TCR transcript counts showed a strong correlation with a T cell transcriptional module score from matched bulk RNA-seq. In the raw uncorrected reads, each unique combination of TCR and UMI appeared more than ten times on average. In non-small cell lung cancer, the study made a quantitative comparison of TCR alpha and beta repertoires among multiple tumor regions, matched nontumor lung and blood. Nonsynonymous mutation counts, determined by whole-exome sequencing of tumor tissue, were related to TCR repertoire features. At surgery, both alpha and beta chains were TCR-sequenced in about 200 tumor regions, 63 to 80 matched nontumor lung samples and some 56 PBMC samples.

Ten or more counts support this clonotype. Its target antigen remains unknown. Base qualities are missing; no much larger clone stands one base away. Library preparation used 5' RACE. The run used a NextSeq 500. The TCR library protocol attached a unique molecular identifier to each TCR cDNA molecule to allow correction of PCR and sequencing errors. The published analysis was carried out like this. TCR identification, UMI-based error correction and CDR3 extraction were all carried out with Decombinator tools. TCRs above a frequency of 2 per 1,000, corresponding to the top 1% of the tumor frequency distribution, were defined as expanded. Expanded tumor TCRs statistically deemed absent (corrected P<0.05) from at least one tumor region were classed as regional, and all other expanded tumor TCRs were classed as ubiquitous. Renyi diversity was calculated using the R vegan package after each repertoire was subsampled 100 times to 5,000 TCRs. CDR3 similarity networks were built from amino acid triplet string-kernel similarity, with CDR3s being connected when pairwise similarity was above 0.82. The public sequencing data were trimmed at Q25 with fastp and processed into clonotypes with MiXCR by TCRdb, which kept only in-frame beta chains. Entries are consolidated by CDR3 protein sequence, retaining the most common genes and DNA. TCRdb's processing, not the study's, gives the V and J calls here. This sample comprises about 18,000 distinct CDR3 sequences, 5.5% to 6.5% of them detected only once. The top ten hold 3.7% of the sample.

Spanning cysteine to phenylalanine, the CDR3 consists of 14 amino acids. Left in the record is the CDR3 DNA by itself, 42 bases read in frame from the first base. V sheds 6 bases and J sheds 3 bases, leaving 12 bases between their ends. The CDR1 and CDR2 encoded by the germline V gene (reference sequence) are LNHDA and SQIVND. Per the publication, the time point label means: sample taken at primary tumor resection. Donors were some 70 patients with early-stage, untreated non-small cell lung cancer from the lung TRACERx cohort. TCR sequencing used whole RNA extracted from tumor and nontumor lung tissue, or from cryopreserved PBMC samples, without cell sorting. Only patients with enough RNA available from two or more tumor regions were chosen for TCR sequencing. A lung pathologist reviewed the tumor and adjacent nontumor lung specimens before the specimens were selected. The research as a whole found: TCR-seq was estimated to cover only around 6.4% of tumor T cells for alpha chains and 13% for beta chains. Additional single-cell paired TCR alpha and beta sequencing was considered necessary to confirm, at a functional level, the hypothesis that regional TCRs recognize regional mutations. The count of ubiquitous expanded TCRs correlated with the count of ubiquitous nonsynonymous mutations, and the count of regional expanded TCRs correlated with the count of regional nonsynonymous mutations. The tumor nonsynonymous mutation count correlated with the number of expanded intratumoral alpha and beta TCRs.

The sequence joins TRBV19 to TRBJ1-5; no D gene can be assigned with confidence. The receptor comes from a female donor with early-stage non-small cell lung cancer. The specimen was lung tumor tissue, collected at surgery. The bases are TGTGCCAGTAGCCCTGGGGATTACAATCAGCCCCAGCATTTT. This codes for CASSPGDYNQPQHF.